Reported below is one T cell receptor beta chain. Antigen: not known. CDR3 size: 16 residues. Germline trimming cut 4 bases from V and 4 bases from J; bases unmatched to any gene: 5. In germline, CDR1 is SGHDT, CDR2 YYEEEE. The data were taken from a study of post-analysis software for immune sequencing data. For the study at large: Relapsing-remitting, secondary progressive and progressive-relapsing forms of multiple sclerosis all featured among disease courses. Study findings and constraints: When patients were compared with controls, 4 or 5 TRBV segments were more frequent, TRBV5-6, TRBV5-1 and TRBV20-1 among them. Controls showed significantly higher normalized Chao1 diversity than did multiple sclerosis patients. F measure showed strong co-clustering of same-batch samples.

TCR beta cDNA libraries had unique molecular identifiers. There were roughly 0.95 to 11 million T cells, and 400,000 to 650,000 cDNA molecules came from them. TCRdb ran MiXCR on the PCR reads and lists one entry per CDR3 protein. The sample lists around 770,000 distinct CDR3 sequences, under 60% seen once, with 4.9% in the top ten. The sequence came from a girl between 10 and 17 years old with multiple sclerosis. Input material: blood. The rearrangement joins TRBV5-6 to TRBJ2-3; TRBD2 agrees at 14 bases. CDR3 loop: CASSPGLAGEADTQYF. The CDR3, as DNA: TGTGCCAGCAGCCCGGGACTAGCGGGAGAAGCAGATACGCAGTATTTT.